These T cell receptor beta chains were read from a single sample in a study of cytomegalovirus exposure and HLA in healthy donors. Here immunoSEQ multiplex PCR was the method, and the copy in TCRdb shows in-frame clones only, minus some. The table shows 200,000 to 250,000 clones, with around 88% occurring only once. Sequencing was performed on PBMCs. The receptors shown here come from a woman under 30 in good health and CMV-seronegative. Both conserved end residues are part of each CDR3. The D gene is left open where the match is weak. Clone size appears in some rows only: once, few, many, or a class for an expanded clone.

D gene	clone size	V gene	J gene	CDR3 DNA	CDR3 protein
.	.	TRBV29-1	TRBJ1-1	TGCAGCGTTGAAATAACAGGGGAAGCTTTCTTT	CSVEITGEAFF
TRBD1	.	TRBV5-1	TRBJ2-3	TGCGCCAGCAGCTTGCTTGGACAGGGGGCGCCGGATACGCAGTATTTT	CASSLLGQGAPDTQYF
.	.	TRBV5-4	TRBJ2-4	TGTGCCAGCAGCACCCCGGGTCCGGAGGGCATTCAGTACTTC	CASSTPGPEGIQYF
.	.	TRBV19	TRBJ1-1	TGTGCCAGTAGGACAGGACACACTGAAGCTTTCTTT	CASRTGHTEAFF
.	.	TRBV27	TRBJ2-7	TGTGCCAGCAGTTTAGCTAGTGGGGCCTTCAACGAGCAGTACTTC	CASSLASGAFNEQYF
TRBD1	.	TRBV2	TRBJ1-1	TGTGCCAGCAGGGGGACAGGGGGCGCATTTTACACTGAAGCTTTCTTT	CASRGTGGAFYTEAFF
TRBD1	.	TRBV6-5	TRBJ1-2	TGTGCCAGCAGTTATGCAGGGGGAGACTATGGCTACACCTTC	CASSYAGGDYGYTF
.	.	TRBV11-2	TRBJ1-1	TGTGCCAGCAGCTTAGCACCCCTTTTGCCCAGTGAAGCTTTCTTT	CASSLAPLLPSEAFF
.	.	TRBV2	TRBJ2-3	TGTGCCAGCAGTGATCCGGGGATCGGGGTCACAGATACGCAGTATTTT	CASSDPGIGVTDTQYF
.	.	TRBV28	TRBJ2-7	TGTGCCAGCAGTTTATTGAGGGGGAGAAACTACGAGCAGTACTTC	CASSLLRGRNYEQYF
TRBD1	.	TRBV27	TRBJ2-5	TGTGCCAGCAGACCTGGACAGGGGAGGTGGGAGACCCAGTACTTC	CASRPGQGRWETQYF
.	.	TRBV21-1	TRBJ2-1	TGTGCCAGCAGCACGTACTACCGGGACAGGGGCTTAAGGGGTCAGTTCTTC	CASSTYYRDRGLRGQFF
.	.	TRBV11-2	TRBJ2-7	TGTGCCAGCAGCTTAGATCGAAACGGGTACGAGCAGTACTTC	CASSLDRNGYEQYF
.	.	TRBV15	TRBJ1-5	TGTGCCACCAACCTACAGGGAAATAGCAATCAGCCCCAGCATTTT	CATNLQGNSNQPQHF
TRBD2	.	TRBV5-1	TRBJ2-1	TGCGCCAGCAGCTTGGCAGGGACTAGCGGGAGCAATGAGCAGTTCTTC	CASSLAGTSGSNEQFF
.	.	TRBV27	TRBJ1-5	TGTGCCAGCAGTTTCTTAAATCAGCCCCAGCATTTT	CASSFLNQPQHF
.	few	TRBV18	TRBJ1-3	TGTGCCAGCTCACCACGCCAGGGGCACACCATATATTTT	CASSPRQGHTIYF
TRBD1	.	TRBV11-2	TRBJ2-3	TGTGCCAGCCTGCGGGACAGGGAAGAAACAGATACGCAGTATTTT	CASLRDREETDTQYF
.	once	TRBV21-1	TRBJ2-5	TGTGCCAGCAGCAAGCATCATGGCGGGATCCTCCAAGAGACCCAGTACTTC	CASSKHHGGILQETQYF
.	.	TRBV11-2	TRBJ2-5	TGTGCCAGCGGTGGTAGTCAAGAGACCCAGTACTTC	CASGGSQETQYF
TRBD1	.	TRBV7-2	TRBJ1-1	TGTGCCAGCAGCTGGATGCGGGACAGAGTTAACACTGAAGCTTTCTTT	CASSWMRDRVNTEAFF
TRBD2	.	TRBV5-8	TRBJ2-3	TGTGCCAGCAGCAGAGGACTAGCGGGAGGAGGCACAGATACGCAGTATTTT	CASSRGLAGGGTDTQYF
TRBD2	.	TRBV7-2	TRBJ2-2	TGTGCCAGCAGTGTCACTAGCGGGGTGAACACCGGGGAGCTGTTTTTT	CASSVTSGVNTGELFF
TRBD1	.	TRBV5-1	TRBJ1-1	TGCGCCAGCAGCTTTGGGACAGGGGAGGACACTGAAGCTTTCTTT	CASSFGTGEDTEAFF
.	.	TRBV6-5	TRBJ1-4	TGTGCCTGTGCGGAAAAACTGTTTTTT	CACAEKLFF